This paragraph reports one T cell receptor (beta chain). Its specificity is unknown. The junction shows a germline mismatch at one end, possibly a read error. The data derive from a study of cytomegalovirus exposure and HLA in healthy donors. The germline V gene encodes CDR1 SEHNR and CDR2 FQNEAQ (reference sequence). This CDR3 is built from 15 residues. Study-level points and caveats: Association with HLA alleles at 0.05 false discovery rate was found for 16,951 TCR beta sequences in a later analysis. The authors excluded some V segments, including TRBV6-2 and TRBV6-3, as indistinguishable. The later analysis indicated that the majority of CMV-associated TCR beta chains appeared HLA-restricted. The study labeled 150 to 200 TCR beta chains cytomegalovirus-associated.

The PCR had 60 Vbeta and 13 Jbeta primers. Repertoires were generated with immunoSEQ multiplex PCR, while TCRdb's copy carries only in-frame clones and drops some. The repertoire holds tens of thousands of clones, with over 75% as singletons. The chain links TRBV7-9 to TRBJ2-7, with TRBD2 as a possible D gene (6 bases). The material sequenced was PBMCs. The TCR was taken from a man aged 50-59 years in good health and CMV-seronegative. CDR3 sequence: CSSSLDQGGFYEQYF. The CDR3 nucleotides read TGTTCCAGCAGCTTAGATCAGGGAGGCTTCTACGAGCAGTACTTC.